This TCR beta chain was recovered during a study of Graves' ophthalmopathy and Graves' hyperthyroidism. The CDR3 loop spans 14 amino acids. Per the germline V gene, CDR1 is MNHNS and CDR2 is SASEGT. V shed 7 bases and J 3 bases; nucleotides not matched to a gene: 9. Amplification from RNA transcripts yielded the TCR beta CDR3 regions. HTBI primers were used in a first-round RT-PCR, which preceded a second-round multiplex PCR. MiXCR was run by TCRdb on the multiplex PCR reads, yielding one entry per CDR3 protein. Among under 250,000 distinct CDR3 sequences, about a fifth were seen once, and the ten largest hold roughly 39%.

This rearrangement joins TRBV6-1 to TRBJ2-7, with TRBD1 matching 7 bases. The receptor was derived from a woman between 45 and 60 years old with Graves' ophthalmopathy. Sequencing was done on a sample of peripheral blood. CDR3 protein: CASIERGLFYEQYF. The DNA of the CDR3 is TGTGCCAGCATCGAAAGGGGGCTTTTCTACGAGCAGTACTTC.